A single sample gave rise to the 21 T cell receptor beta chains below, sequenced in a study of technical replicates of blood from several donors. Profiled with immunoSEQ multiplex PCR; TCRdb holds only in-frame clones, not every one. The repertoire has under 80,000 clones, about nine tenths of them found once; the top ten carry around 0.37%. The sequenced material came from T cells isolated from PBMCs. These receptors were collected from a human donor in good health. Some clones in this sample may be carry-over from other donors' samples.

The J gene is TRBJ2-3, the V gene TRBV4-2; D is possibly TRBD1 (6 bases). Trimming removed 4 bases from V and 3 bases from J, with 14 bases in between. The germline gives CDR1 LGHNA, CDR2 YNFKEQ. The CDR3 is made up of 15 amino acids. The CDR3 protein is CASSLGGANTDTQYF. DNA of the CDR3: TGTGCCAGCAGCCTAGGGGGAGCCAATACAGATACGCAGTATTTT.

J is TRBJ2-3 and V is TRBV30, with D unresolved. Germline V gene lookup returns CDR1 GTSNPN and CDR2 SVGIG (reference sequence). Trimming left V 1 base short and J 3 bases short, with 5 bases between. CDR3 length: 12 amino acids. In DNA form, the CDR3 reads TGTGCCTGGAGTGAGGAGACAGATACGCAGTATTTT. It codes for CAWSEETDTQYF.

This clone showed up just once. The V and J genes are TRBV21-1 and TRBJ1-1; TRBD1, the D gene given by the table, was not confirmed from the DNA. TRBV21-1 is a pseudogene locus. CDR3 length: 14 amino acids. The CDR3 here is CASSKKTGPFEAFF. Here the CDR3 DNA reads TGTGCCAGCAGCAAAAAGACAGGGCCCTTTGAAGCTTTCTTT.

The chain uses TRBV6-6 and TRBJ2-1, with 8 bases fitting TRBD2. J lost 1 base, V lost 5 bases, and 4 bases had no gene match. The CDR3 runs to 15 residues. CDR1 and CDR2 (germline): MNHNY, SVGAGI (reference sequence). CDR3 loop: CASSPGLGSYNEQFF. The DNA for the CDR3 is TGTGCCAGCAGTCCGGGACTAGGGTCCTACAATGAGCAGTTCTTC.

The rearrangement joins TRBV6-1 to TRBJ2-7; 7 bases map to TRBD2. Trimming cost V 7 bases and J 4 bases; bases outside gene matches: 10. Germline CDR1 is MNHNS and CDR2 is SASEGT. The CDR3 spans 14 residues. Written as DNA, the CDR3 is TGTGCCAGCATTCCTAGTGGGAGGGCTTACGAGCAGTACTTC. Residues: CASIPSGRAYEQYF.

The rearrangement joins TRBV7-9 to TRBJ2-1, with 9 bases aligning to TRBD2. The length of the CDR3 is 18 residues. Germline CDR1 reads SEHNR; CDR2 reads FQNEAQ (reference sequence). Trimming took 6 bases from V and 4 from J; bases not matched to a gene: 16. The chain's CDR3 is CASSLRLAASYRYNEQFF. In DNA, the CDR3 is TGTGCCAGCAGTCTGAGACTAGCGGCGTCTTACCGATACAATGAGCAGTTCTTC.

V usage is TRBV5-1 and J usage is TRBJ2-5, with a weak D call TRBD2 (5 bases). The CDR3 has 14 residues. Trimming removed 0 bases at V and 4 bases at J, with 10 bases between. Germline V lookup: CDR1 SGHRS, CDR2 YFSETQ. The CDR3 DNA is TGCGCCAGCAGCTTGGGGGAGCGAGCAGAGACCCAGTACTTC. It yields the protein CASSLGERAETQYF.

DNA for the CDR3: TGTGCCAGCAGTGACCTTCACGCGGGACTAGCGGGAGATACGCAGTATTTT. This encodes CASSDLHAGLAGDTQYF. V usage is TRBV25-1 and J usage is TRBJ2-3, with 12 bases lining up with TRBD2. The CDR3 extends over 17 amino acids. Germline values: CDR1 MGHDK, CDR2 SYGVNS. Trimming took 3 bases from V and 5 from J; bases not matched to a gene: 9.

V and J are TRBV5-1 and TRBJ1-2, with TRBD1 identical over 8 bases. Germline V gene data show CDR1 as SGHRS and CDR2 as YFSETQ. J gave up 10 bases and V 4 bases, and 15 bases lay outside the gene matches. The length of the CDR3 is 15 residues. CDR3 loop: CASSLDPGQDLPYTF. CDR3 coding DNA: TGCGCCAGCAGCCTCGATCCGGGACAGGACCTTCCCTACACCTTC.

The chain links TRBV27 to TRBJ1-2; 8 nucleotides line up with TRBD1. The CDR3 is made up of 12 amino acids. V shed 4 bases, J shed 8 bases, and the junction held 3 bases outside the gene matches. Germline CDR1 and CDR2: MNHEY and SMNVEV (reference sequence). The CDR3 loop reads CASSSGQGGYTF. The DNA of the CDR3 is TGTGCCAGCAGTTCCGGACAGGGAGGCTACACCTTC.

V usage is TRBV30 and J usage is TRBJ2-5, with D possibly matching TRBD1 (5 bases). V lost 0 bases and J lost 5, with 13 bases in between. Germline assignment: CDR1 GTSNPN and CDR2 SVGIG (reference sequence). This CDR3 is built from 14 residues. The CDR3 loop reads CAWSVPMGLETQYF. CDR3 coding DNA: TGTGCCTGGAGTGTACCGATGGGGCTTGAGACCCAGTACTTC.

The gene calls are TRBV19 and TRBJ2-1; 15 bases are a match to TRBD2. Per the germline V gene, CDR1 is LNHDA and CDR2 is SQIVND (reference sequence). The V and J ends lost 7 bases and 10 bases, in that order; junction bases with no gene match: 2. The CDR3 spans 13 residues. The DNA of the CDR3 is TGTGCCAGTATGGGGACTAGCGGGAGGGAGCAGTTCTTC. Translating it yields CASMGTSGREQFF.

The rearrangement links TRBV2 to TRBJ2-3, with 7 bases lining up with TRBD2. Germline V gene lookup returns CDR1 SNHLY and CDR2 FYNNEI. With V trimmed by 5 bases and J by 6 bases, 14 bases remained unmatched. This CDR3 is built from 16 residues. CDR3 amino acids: CASSRSGIDSVDTQYF. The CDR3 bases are TGTGCCAGCAGTCGGAGCGGGATTGATAGTGTGGATACGCAGTATTTT. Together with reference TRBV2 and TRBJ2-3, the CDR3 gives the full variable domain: EPEVTQTPSHQVTQMGQEVILRCVPISNHLYFYWYRQILGQKVEFLVSFYNNEISEKSEIFDDQFSVERPDGSNFTLKIRSTKLEDSAMYFCASSRSGIDSVDTQYFGPGTRLTVL.

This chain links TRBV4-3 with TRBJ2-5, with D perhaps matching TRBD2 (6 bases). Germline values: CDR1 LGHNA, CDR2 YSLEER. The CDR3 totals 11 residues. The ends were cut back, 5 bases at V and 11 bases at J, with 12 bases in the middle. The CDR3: CASSSGREQYF. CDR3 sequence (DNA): TGCGCCAGCAGCTCCGGTCGGGAGCAGTACTTC.

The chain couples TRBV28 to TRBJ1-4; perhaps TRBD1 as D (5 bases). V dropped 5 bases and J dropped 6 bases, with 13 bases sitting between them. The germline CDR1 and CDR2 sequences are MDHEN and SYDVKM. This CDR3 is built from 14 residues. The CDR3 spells CASSLTGGDEKLFF. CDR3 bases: TGTGCCAGCAGTCTAACGGGGGGGGATGAAAAACTGTTTTTT.

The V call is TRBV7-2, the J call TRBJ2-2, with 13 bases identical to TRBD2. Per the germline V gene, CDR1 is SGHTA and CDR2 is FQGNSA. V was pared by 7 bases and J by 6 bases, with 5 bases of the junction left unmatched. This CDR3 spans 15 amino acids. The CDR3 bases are TGTGCCAGCACCAGACTAGCGGGAGGATCCGGGGAGCTGTTTTTT. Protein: CASTRLAGGSGELFF.

The CDR3 region has the DNA TGTGCCAGCCGCCCCGGGCTAGCGGGATCTTACGAGCAGTACTTC. Its protein is CASRPGLAGSYEQYF. The rearrangement joins TRBV7-2 to TRBJ2-7; 9 bases agree with TRBD2. Germline trimming cut 8 bases from V and 4 bases from J; bases unmatched to any gene: 12. Germline lookup yields CDR1 SGHTA and CDR2 FQGNSA. This CDR3 is 15 amino acids long.

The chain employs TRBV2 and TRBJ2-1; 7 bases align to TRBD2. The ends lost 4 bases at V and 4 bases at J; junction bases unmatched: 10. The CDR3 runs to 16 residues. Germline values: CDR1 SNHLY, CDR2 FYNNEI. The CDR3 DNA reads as TGTGCCAGCAGTGCACCGGGACTAACCTATTACAATGAGCAGTTCTTC. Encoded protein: CASSAPGLTYYNEQFF.

CDR3 DNA: TGTGCCAGCAGGGACTATCACAATGAGCAGTTCTTC. It translates to CASRDYHNEQFF. V is TRBV2 and J is TRBJ2-1; D might be TRBD2 (6 bases). Looked up from germline, CDR1 is SNHLY and CDR2 is FYNNEI. The CDR3 has 12 residues. The V end was cut by 6 bases, the J end by 5 bases, with 8 bases between.

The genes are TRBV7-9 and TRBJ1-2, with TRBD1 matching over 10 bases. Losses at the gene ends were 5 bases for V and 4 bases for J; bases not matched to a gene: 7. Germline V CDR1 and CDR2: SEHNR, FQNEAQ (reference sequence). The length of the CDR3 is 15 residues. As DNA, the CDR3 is TGTGCCAGCAGCCTCGGGACAGGGGTTAGCTATGGCTACACCTTC. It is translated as CASSLGTGVSYGYTF.

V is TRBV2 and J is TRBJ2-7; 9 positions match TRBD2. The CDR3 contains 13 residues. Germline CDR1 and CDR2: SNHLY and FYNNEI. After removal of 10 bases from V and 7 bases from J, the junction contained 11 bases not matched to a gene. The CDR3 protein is CATVSGSLGEQYF. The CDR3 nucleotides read TGTGCCACTGTTAGCGGGAGTCTCGGTGAGCAGTACTTC.